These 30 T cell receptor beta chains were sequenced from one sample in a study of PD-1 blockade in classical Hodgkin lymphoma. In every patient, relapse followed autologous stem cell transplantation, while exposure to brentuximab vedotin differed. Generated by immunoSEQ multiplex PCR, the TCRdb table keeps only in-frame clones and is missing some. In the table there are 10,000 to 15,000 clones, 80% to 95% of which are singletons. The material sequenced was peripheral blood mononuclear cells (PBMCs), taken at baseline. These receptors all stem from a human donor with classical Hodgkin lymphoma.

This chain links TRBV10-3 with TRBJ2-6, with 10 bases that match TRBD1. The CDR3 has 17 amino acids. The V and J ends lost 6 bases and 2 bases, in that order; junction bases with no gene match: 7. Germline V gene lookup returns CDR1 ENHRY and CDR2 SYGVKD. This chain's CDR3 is CAIRAGTGVPGANVLTF. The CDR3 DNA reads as TGTGCCATCAGGGCCGGGACAGGGGTCCCTGGGGCCAACGTCCTGACTTTC.

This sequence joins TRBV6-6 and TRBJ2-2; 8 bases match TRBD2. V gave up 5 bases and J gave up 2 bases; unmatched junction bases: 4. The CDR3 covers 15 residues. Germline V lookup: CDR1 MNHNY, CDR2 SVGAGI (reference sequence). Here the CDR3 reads CASSNSGVNTGELFF. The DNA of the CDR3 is TGTGCCAGCAGTAATAGCGGGGTTAACACCGGGGAGCTGTTTTTT.

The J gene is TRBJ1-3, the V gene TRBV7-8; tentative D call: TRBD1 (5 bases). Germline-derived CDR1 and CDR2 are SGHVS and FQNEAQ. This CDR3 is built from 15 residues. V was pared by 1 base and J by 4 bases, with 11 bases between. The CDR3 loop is CASSLVIGGGNTIYF. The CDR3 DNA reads TGTGCCAGCAGCTTAGTTATTGGGGGAGGAAACACCATATATTTT. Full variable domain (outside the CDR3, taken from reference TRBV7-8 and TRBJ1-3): GAGVSQSPRYKVAKRGQDVALRCDPISGHVSLFWYQQALGQGPEFLTYFQNEAQLDKSGLPSDRFFAERPEGSVSTLKIQRTQQEDSAVYLCASSLVIGGGNTIYFGEGSWLTVV.

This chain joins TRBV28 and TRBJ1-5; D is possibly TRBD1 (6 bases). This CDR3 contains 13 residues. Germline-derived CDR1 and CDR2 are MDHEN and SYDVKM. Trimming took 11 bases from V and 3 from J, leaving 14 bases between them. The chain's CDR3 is CALGGRVNQPQHF. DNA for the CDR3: TGTGCCTTGGGGGGGCGCGTCAATCAGCCCCAGCATTTT. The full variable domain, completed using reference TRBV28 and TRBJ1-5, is DVKVTQSSRYLVKRTGEKVFLECVQDMDHENMFWYRQDPGLGLRLIYFSYDVKMKEKGDIPEGYSVSREKKERFSLILESASTNQTSMYLCALGGRVNQPQHFGDGTRLSIL.

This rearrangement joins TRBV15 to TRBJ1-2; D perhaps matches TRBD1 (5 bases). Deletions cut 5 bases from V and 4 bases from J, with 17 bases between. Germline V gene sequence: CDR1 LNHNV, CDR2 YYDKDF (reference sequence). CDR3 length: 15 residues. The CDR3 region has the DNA TGTGCCACCAGCCACCCTTCGCAGGGAGGCTATGGCTACACCTTC. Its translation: CATSHPSQGGYGYTF.

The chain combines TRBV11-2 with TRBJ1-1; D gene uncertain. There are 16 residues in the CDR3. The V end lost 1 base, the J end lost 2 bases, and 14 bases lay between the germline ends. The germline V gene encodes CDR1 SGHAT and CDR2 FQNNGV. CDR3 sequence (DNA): TGTGCCAGCAGCTTAGTCCCTACAGTCGCCAACACTGAAGCTTTCTTT. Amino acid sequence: CASSLVPTVANTEAFF.

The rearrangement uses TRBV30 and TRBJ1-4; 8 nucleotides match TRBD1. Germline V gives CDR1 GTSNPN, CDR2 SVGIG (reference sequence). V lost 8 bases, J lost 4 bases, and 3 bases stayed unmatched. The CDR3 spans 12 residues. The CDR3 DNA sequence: TGTGCCGGGGGACAGGTTAATGAAAAACTGTTTTTT. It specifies CAGGQVNEKLFF.

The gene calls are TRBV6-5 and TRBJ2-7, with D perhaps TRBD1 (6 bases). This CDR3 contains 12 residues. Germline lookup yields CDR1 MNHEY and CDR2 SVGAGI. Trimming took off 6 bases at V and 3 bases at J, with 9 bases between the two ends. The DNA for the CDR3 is TGTGCCAGCAGAAGGGACAACTACGAGCAGTACTTC. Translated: CASRRDNYEQYF.

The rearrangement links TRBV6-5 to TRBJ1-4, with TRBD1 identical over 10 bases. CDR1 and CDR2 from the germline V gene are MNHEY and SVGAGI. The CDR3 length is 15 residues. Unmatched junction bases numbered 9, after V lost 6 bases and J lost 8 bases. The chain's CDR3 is CASRNGGTGDEKLFF. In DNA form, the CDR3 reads TGTGCCAGCAGAAACGGCGGGACAGGGGACGAAAAACTGTTTTTT.

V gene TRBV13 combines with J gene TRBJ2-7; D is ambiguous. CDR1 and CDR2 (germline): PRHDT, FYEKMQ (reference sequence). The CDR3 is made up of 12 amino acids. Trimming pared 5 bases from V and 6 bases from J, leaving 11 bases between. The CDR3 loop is CASSVAGPEQYF. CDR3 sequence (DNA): TGTGCCAGCAGCGTAGCCGGGCCCGAGCAGTACTTC.

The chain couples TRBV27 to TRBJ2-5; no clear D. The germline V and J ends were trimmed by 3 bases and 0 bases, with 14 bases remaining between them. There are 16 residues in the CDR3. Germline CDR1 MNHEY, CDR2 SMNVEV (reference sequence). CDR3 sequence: CASSFPPPQYQETQYF. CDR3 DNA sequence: TGTGCCAGCAGTTTTCCTCCGCCGCAGTACCAAGAGACCCAGTACTTC.

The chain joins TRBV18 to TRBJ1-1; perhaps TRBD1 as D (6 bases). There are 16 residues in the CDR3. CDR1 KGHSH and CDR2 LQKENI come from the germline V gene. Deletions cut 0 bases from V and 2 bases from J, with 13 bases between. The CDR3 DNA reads TGTGCCAGCTCACCACCCTTGACAGGTCCTAACACTGAAGCTTTCTTT. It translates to CASSPPLTGPNTEAFF.

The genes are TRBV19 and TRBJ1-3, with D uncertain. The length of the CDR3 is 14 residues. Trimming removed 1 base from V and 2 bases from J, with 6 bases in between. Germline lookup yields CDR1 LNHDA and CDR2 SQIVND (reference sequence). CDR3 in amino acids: CASSIGHPGNTIYF. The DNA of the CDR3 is TGTGCCAGTAGTATAGGGCATCCTGGAAACACCATATATTTT.

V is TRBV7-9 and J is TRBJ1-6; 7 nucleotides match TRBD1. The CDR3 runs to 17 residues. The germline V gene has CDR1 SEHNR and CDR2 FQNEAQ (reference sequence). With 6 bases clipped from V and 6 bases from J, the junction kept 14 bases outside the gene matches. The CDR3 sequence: CASSRPTGTMGNSPLHF. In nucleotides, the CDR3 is TGTGCCAGCAGTCGCCCGACAGGGACCATGGGTAATTCACCCCTCCACTTT. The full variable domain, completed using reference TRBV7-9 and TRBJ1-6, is DTGVSQNPRHKITKRGQNVTFRCDPISEHNRLYWYRQTLGQGPEFLTYFQNEAQLEKSRLLSDRFSAERPKGSFSTLEIQRTEQGDSAMYLCASSRPTGTMGNSPLHFGNGTRLTVT.

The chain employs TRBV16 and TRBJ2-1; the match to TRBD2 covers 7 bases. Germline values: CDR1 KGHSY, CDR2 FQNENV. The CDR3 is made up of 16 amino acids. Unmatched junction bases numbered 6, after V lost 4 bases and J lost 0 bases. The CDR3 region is CASSRNGGSSYNEQFF. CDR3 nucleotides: TGTGCCAGCAGCCGAAACGGGGGGAGCTCCTACAATGAGCAGTTCTTC.

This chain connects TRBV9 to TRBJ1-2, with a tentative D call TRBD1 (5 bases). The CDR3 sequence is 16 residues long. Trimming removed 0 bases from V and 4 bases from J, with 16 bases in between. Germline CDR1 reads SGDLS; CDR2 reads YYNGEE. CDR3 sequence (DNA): TGTGCCAGCAGCGTAGTGATCGACAGCCCCAGCTATGGCTACACCTTC. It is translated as CASSVVIDSPSYGYTF.

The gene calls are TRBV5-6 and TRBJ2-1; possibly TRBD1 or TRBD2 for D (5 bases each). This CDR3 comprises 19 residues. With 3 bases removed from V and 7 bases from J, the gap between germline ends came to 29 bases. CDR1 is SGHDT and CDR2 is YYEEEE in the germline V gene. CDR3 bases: TGTGCCAGCAGCTCCCTAGGCGGGCTGGATGGGGGATATTGGAATGAGCAGTTCTTC. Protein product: CASSSLGGLDGGYWNEQFF.

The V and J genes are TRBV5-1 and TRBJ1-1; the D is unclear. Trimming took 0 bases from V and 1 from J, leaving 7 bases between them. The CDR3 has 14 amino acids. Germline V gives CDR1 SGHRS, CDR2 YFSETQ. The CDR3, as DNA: TGCGCCAGCAGCTTGGCCCCAGCGAACACTGAAGCTTTCTTT. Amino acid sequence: CASSLAPANTEAFF.

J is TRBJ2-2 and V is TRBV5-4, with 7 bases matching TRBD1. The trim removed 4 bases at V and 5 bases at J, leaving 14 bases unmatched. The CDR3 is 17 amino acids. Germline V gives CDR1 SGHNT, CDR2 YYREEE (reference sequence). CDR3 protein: CASSQTDRGLETGELFF. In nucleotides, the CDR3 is TGTGCCAGCAGCCAGACAGATAGGGGGCTTGAGACCGGGGAGCTGTTTTTT.

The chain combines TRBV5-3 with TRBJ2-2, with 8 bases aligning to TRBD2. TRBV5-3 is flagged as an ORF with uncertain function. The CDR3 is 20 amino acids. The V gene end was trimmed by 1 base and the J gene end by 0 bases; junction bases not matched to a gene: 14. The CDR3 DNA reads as TGTGCCAGAAGCTTGCTGGCGGGGGGCCTCACCCGAGCGAACACCGGGGAGCTGTTTTTT. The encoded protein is CARSLLAGGLTRANTGELFF.

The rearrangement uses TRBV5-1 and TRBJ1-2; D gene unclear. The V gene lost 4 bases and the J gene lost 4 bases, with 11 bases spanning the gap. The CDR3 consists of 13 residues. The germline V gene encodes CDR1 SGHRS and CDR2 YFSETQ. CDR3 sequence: CASSPGLGYGYTF. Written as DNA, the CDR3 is TGCGCCAGCAGCCCGGGTCTAGGCTATGGCTACACCTTC.

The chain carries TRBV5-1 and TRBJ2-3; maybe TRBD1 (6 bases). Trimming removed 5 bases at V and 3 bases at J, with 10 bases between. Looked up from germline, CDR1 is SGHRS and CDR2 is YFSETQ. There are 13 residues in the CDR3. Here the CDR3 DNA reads TGCGCCAGCAGTAGAGGACAGACAGATACGCAGTATTTT. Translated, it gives CASSRGQTDTQYF.

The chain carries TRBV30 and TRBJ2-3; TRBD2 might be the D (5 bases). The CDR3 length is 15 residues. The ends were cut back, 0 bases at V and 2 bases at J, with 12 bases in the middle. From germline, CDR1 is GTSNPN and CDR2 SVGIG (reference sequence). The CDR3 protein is CAWSVLSGSTDTQYF. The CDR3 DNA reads TGTGCCTGGAGTGTACTCAGCGGCTCCACAGATACGCAGTATTTT.

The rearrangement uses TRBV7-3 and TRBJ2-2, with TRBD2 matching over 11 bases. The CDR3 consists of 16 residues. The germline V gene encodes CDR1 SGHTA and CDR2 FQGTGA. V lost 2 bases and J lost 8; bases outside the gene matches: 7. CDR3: CASSLGTSGLGGELFF. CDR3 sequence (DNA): TGTGCCAGCAGCTTAGGGACTAGCGGACTCGGGGGGGAGCTGTTTTTT.

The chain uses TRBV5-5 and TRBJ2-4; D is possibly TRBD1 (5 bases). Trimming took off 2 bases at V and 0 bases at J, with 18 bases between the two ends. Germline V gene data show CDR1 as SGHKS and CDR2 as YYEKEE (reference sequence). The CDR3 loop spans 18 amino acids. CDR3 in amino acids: CASSLTGIKSLAKNIQYF. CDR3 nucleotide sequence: TGTGCCAGCAGCTTAACAGGAATCAAATCTCTAGCCAAAAACATTCAGTACTTC.

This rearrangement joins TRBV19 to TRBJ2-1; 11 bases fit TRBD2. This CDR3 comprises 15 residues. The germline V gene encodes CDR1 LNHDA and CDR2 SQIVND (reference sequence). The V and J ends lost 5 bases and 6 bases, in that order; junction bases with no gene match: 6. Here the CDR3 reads CASSLTSGAFNEQFF. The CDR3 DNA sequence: TGTGCCAGTAGTTTGACTAGCGGGGCCTTCAATGAGCAGTTCTTC.

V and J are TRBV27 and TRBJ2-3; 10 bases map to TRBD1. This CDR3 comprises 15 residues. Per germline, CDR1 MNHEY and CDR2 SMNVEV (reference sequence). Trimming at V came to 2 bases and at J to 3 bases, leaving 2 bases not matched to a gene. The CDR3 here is CASSLRDRGTDTQYF. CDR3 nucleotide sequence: TGTGCCAGCAGTTTAAGGGACAGGGGTACAGATACGCAGTATTTT.

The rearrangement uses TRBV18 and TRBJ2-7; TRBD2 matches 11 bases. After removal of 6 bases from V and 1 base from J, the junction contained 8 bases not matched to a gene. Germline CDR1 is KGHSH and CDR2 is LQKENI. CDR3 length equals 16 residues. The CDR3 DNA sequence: TGTGCCAGCTCGCCAAGGACTAGCGGGCGATCCTACGAGCAGTACTTC. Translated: CASSPRTSGRSYEQYF. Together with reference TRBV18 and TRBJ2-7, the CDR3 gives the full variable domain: NAGVMQNPRHLVRRRGQEARLRCSPMKGHSHVYWYRQLPEEGLKFMVYLQKENIIDESGMPKERFSAEFPKEGPSILRIQQVVRGDSAAYFCASSPRTSGRSYEQYFGPGTRLTVT.

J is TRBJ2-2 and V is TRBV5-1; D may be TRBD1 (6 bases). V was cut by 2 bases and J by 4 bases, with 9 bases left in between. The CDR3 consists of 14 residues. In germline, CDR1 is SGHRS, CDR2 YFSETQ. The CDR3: CASSFTGSTGELFF. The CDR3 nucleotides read TGCGCCAGCAGCTTTACAGGGAGCACCGGGGAGCTGTTTTTT.

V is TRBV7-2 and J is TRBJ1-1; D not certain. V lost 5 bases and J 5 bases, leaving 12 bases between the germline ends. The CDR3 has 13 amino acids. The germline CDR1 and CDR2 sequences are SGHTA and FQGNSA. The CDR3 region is CASSQSRGTEAFF. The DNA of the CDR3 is TGTGCCAGCAGCCAATCTCGGGGAACTGAAGCTTTCTTT. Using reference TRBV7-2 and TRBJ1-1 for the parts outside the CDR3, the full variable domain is GAGVSQSPSNKVTEKGKDVELRCDPISGHTALYWYRQSLGQGLEFLIYFQGNSAPDKSGLPSDRFSAERTGGSVSTLTIQRTQQEDSAVYLCASSQSRGTEAFFGQGTRLTVV.